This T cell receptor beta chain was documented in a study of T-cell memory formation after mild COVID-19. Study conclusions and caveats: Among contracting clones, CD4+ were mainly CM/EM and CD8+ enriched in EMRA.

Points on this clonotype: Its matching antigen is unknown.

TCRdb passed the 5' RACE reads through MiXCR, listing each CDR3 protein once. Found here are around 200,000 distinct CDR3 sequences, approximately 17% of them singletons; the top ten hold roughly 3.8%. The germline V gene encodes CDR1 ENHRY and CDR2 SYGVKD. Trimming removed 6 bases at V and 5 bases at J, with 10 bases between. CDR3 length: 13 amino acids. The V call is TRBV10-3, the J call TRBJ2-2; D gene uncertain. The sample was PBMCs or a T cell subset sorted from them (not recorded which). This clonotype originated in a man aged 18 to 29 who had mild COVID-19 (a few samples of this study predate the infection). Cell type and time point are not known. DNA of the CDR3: TGTGCCATCAGCCAAACAGATACCGGGGAGCTGTTTTTT. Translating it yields CAISQTDTGELFF.